Below, 26 T cell receptor beta chains from the same sample are listed, as sequenced in a study of T cell clonality in common variable immunodeficiency. Profiling relied on immunoSEQ multiplex PCR, and the TCRdb table lists in-frame clones only, not all of them. This sample has around 81,000 clones, each found more than once. Sequenced material: peripheral blood mononuclear cells. The receptors derive from a person aged 18 to 75 in good health.

This clone has ten or more counts. From the germline J gene comes the end of the CDR3, since the read stops 3 residues before it. V and J are TRBV29-1 and TRBJ1-3; no reliable D call. Trimming stripped 4 bases from V and 2 bases from J, with 6 bases between. The CDR3 extends over 12 amino acids. Germline V gene data show CDR1 as SQVTM and CDR2 as ANQGSEA. The CDR3 spells CSVAQTGNTIYF. Incomplete CDR3 DNA: TGCAGCGTTGCACAAACTGGAAACACC.

This clone was counted ten times or more. Coverage ceases 3 residues before the CDR3 finishes, and the germline J gene fills in the end. This rearrangement joins TRBV27 to TRBJ2-7; TRBD1 is a possible D gene (6 bases). This CDR3 comprises 13 residues. V was shortened by 6 bases and J by 3 bases, with 12 bases between the two germline ends. CDR1 is MNHEY and CDR2 is SMNVEV in the germline V gene (reference sequence). The part of the CDR3 DNA that was read is TGTGCCAGCAGAAAGCAGGGGAGCTACGAG. This encodes CASRKQGSYE. Given in full, the CDR3 is CASRKQGSYEQYF.

This clone was counted ten times or more. Here the CDR3 reads CASGRDSGNEQYF. Partial CDR3 DNA: TGTGCTAGTGGCCGGGACTCAGGGAACGAG. The chain is built from TRBV12-5 and TRBJ2-7; D possibly corresponds to TRBD2 (6 bases). The read finishes 3 residues shy of the CDR3 end, and the germline J gene is used to complete it. The CDR3 loop spans 13 amino acids. The V end was cut by 6 bases, the J end by 5 bases, with 14 bases between. Germline V lookup: CDR1 LGHNT, CDR2 FRNRAP.

This clone was picked up many times. The read finishes 3 residues shy of the CDR3 end, and the germline J gene is used to complete it. The chain is built from TRBV6-2 or TRBV6-3 and TRBJ1-5; 9 nucleotides agree with TRBD1. With V trimmed by 5 bases and J by 5 bases, 7 bases remained unmatched. Looked up from germline, CDR1 is MNHEY and CDR2 is SVGEGT. The CDR3 loop spans 15 amino acids. The CDR3 loop is CASSRTGAGDQPQHF. The covered CDR3 bases are TGTGCCAGCAGTAGGACAGGGGCAGGGGATCAGCCC.

This clone was recorded at least ten times. The observed sequence ends 3 residues before the CDR3 terminus, with the missing tail filled in from the germline J gene. This sequence joins TRBV20-1 and TRBJ2-5; D might be TRBD2 (6 bases). Deletions cut 7 bases from V and 3 bases from J, with 12 bases between. CDR3 length equals 12 residues. Looked up from germline, CDR1 is DFQATT and CDR2 is SNEGSKA (reference sequence). The CDR3 bases that were read are TGCAGTGTCGCACTAGCCGAAGAGACC. It specifies CSVALAEET. From start to end, the CDR3 is CSVALAEETQYF.

This clone was picked up many times. CDR3 amino acids: CAWRSSGMYNEQFF. The CDR3 bases that were read are TGTGCCTGGAGATCTAGCGGGATGTACAATGAG. V and J are TRBV30 and TRBJ2-1, with 9 bases matching TRBD2. The CDR3 goes on 3 residues after the read ends, and that part is filled in from the germline J gene. Per the germline V gene, CDR1 is GTSNPN and CDR2 is SVGIG (reference sequence). CDR3 length: 14 residues. V lost 3 bases and J lost 4; bases outside the gene matches: 4.

This clone was picked up many times. The read stops 3 residues short of the end of the CDR3; the missing end is completed from the germline J gene. The chain couples TRBV18 to TRBJ2-2; 7 bases align to TRBD2. Germline CDR1 reads KGHSH; CDR2 reads LQKENI. Trimming at V came to 4 bases and at J to 4 bases, leaving 6 bases not matched to a gene. The CDR3 is made up of 15 amino acids. The chain's CDR3 is CASSLRGMITGELFF. Partial CDR3 DNA: TGTGCCAGCTCACTGCGGGGGATGATCACCGGGGAG.

The table lists this clone with many counts. Read data end 3 residues before the CDR3 end; the end is taken from the germline J gene. The chain recombines TRBV19 with TRBJ2-6; 10 bases are shared with TRBD2. The CDR3 is 19 amino acids. Trimming cost V 5 bases and J 0 bases; bases outside gene matches: 10. The germline V gene has CDR1 LNHDA and CDR2 SQIVND (reference sequence). Partial CDR3 DNA: TGTGCCAGTAGTTTGAGCGGGAGGGCCCGGAGCTCTGGGGCCAACGTC. This sequence encodes CASSLSGRARSSGANV. From start to end, the CDR3 is CASSLSGRARSSGANVLTF.

This clone was counted ten times or more. The CDR3 end falls 3 residues outside the read, so it is completed with the germline J gene. The chain links TRBV6-4 to TRBJ2-2; possible D gene TRBD2, 6 bases. In germline, CDR1 is MRHNA, CDR2 SNTAGT. CDR3 length equals 14 residues. V was shortened by 6 bases and J by 2 bases, with 10 bases between the two germline ends. Incomplete CDR3 DNA: TGTGCCAGCAGCCTAGCGACTAACACCGGGGAG. Its translation is CASSLATNTGE. The CDR3 in full is CASSLATNTGELFF.

This clone has a count of ten or more. The CDR3 extends 3 residues past the end of the read, so its final part is completed from the germline J gene. V and J are TRBV5-1 and TRBJ2-3; a weak D match, TRBD1 (5 bases). Germline CDR1 is SGHRS and CDR2 is YFSETQ. This CDR3 is built from 12 residues. CDR3 region: CASSFDQGSQYF. The CDR3 bases that were read are TGCGCCAGCAGCTTTGACCAGGGCTCG.

At least ten counts were recorded for this clone. The DNA ends 3 residues before the CDR3 does, and the rest of the CDR3 is filled in from the germline J gene. The chain recombines TRBV7-9 with TRBJ1-5; maybe TRBD1 (6 bases). The CDR3 contains 15 residues. Trimming left V 3 bases short and J 7 bases short, with 16 bases between. Looked up from germline, CDR1 is SEHNR and CDR2 is FQNEAQ (reference sequence). The DNA read from the CDR3 is TGTGCCAGCAGCTTCGGCGCAGGGGCTGGACAGCCC. Translation: CASSFGAGAGQP. In full, the CDR3 reads CASSFGAGAGQPQHF.

This clone was seen only a few times. The read terminates 3 residues before the CDR3 end, so the remaining end is supplied by the germline J gene. The chain recombines TRBV5-1 with TRBJ2-2; a possible D gene is TRBD2 (5 bases). The length of the CDR3 is 15 residues. In germline, CDR1 is SGHRS, CDR2 YFSETQ. Trimming pared 2 bases from V and 5 bases from J, leaving 13 bases between. The CDR3 bases that were read are TGCGCCAGCAGCTTAAGAGGGTCCGAGACCGGGGAG. This sequence encodes CASSLRGSETGE. The entire CDR3 protein is CASSLRGSETGELFF.

This clone was counted at least ten times. Read coverage stops 3 residues before the CDR3 terminus; the germline J gene supplies the remainder. The rearrangement links TRBV6-2 or TRBV6-3 to TRBJ1-5; 7 bases match TRBD1. Trimming took 6 bases from V and 6 from J; bases not matched to a gene: 5. Germline V gene sequence: CDR1 MNHEY, CDR2 SVGEGT. The CDR3 has 13 residues. Here the CDR3 reads CASSRDSAQPQHF. The sequenced part of the CDR3 DNA is TGTGCCAGCAGCAGGGACAGTGCTCAGCCC.

On this clone: The CDR3 is cut off 3 residues early in the read; its end comes from the germline J gene. The J gene is TRBJ2-1, the V gene TRBV18, with unresolved D. This CDR3 is 15 amino acids long. The V end lost 6 bases, the J end lost 0 bases, and 12 bases lay between the germline ends. The V gene's germline CDR1 is KGHSH and CDR2 LQKENI. CDR3 sequence: CASSRRLHSYNEQFF. The CDR3 bases that were read are TGTGCCAGCTCCCGGAGACTGCACTCCTACAATGAG. Combining the CDR3 with reference TRBV18 and TRBJ2-1 gives the whole variable domain NAGVMQNPRHLVRRRGQEARLRCSPMKGHSHVYWYRQLPEEGLKFMVYLQKENIIDESGMPKERFSAEFPKEGPSILRIQQVVRGDSAAYFCASSRRLHSYNEQFFGPGTRLTVL.

At least ten counts were recorded for this clone. The read is 3 residues too short to cover the CDR3 end, so that end is filled in from the germline J gene. The chain carries TRBV19 and TRBJ1-5, with D perhaps matching TRBD1 (5 bases). This CDR3 is built from 14 residues. Germline assignment: CDR1 LNHDA and CDR2 SQIVND (reference sequence). With 6 bases removed from V and 4 bases from J, the gap between germline ends came to 13 bases. CDR3 DNA, as far as it was read: TGTGCCAGTAGAGGGCCAGGGCAAAATCAGCCC. The encoded protein is CASRGPGQNQP. From start to end, the CDR3 is CASRGPGQNQPQHF.

This clone showed up many times. Coverage ceases 3 residues before the CDR3 finishes, and the germline J gene fills in the end. The chain is built from TRBV2 and TRBJ1-2; 7 bases are shared with TRBD1. Trimming at V came to 7 bases and at J to 4 bases, leaving 9 bases not matched to a gene. Germline lookup yields CDR1 SNHLY and CDR2 FYNNEI. The CDR3 contains 14 residues. The CDR3 sequence is CASTAGQSFYGYTF. CDR3 DNA, as far as it was read: TGTGCCAGCACTGCGGGACAGTCCTTCTATGGC.

This clone was seen at least ten times. The read ends 3 residues early relative to the CDR3; the germline J gene fills the gap. The genes are TRBV5-1 and TRBJ1-5; D gene unclear. Germline V gene data show CDR1 as SGHRS and CDR2 as YFSETQ. The germline V and J ends were trimmed by 0 bases and 0 bases, with 4 bases remaining between them. This CDR3 has 14 amino acids. The CDR3 DNA, read in part, is TGCGCCAGCAGCTTGGACGGTAGCAATCAGCCC. Translation gives CASSLDGSNQP. The whole CDR3 is CASSLDGSNQPQHF.

On this clone: The read halts 3 residues ahead of the CDR3 end, with the missing end drawn from the germline J gene. The chain has TRBV6-2 or TRBV6-3 and TRBJ1-5; weak D call: TRBD1 (6 bases). The CDR3 totals 12 residues. V lost 5 bases and J 7 bases, leaving 9 bases between the germline ends. Germline lookup yields CDR1 MNHEY and CDR2 SVGEGT. The CDR3 protein is CASSNQGQPQHF. The DNA read from the CDR3 is TGTGCCAGCAGTAACCAGGGGCAGCCC.

A few counts support this clone. The CDR3 is cut off 3 residues early in the read; its end comes from the germline J gene. J is TRBJ2-1 and V is TRBV6-2 or TRBV6-3; tentative D call: TRBD2 (6 bases). The V gene lost 5 bases and the J gene lost 9 bases, with 14 bases spanning the gap. The CDR3 extends over 13 amino acids. Germline values: CDR1 MNHEY, CDR2 SVGEGT. CDR3 loop: CASSQPGLTEQFF. The CDR3 bases that were read are TGTGCCAGCAGTCAACCGGGACTTACTGAG.

This clone was seen many times. The CDR3 end lies 3 residues beyond the end of the read and is filled in from the germline J gene. This chain joins TRBV11-3 and TRBJ2-2, with D maybe TRBD2 (7 bases). V was trimmed by 8 bases and J by 6 bases, leaving 13 bases between them. CDR3 length: 13 residues. The V gene's germline CDR1 is SGHNT and CDR2 YENEEA. CDR3 DNA, as far as it was read: TGTGCCAGCCGCGGGGGCGGCGCCGGGGAG. Translating gives CASRGGGAGE. In full, the CDR3 is CASRGGGAGELFF.

This clone was counted at least ten times. The CDR3 spells CASSITRAYEQYF. The sequenced part of the CDR3 DNA is TGTGCCAGTAGTATTACCAGGGCCTACGAG. This rearrangement joins TRBV19 to TRBJ2-7, with D maybe TRBD1 (5 bases). The read ends 3 residues shy of where the CDR3 ends; the end is completed using the germline J gene. This CDR3 is built from 13 residues. The V and J ends lost 3 bases and 2 bases respectively, with 8 bases between them. The germline CDR1 and CDR2 sequences are LNHDA and SQIVND (reference sequence).

The sample holds many counts of this clone. The sequence runs out 3 residues before the end of the CDR3; the remainder is reconstructed from the germline J gene. The chain carries TRBV18 and TRBJ2-5, with TRBD1 as a possible D gene (6 bases). The V gene lost 0 bases and the J gene lost 5 bases, with 7 bases spanning the gap. The V gene's germline CDR1 is KGHSH and CDR2 LQKENI. CDR3 size: 13 residues. CDR3 sequence reads: CASSPPRGETQYF. The CDR3 DNA, read in part, is TGTGCCAGCTCACCACCGAGGGGGGAGACC.

In this sample, this clone turned up many times. The sequenced fragment ends 3 residues before the CDR3 boundary, so the rest is inferred from the germline J gene. This chain connects TRBV12-5 to TRBJ2-7, with D unclear. The CDR3 has 15 amino acids. CDR1 and CDR2 from the germline V gene are LGHNT and FRNRAP. Between the trimmed V and J ends, which lost 0 bases and 0 bases, there was a span of 9 bases. The CDR3 is CASGLVLTSSYEQYF. Partial CDR3 DNA: TGTGCTAGTGGTTTGGTATTAACCAGCTCCTACGAG.

This clone was recorded many times. The observed sequence ends 3 residues before the CDR3 terminus, with the missing tail filled in from the germline J gene. V and J are TRBV20-1 and TRBJ2-7, with 9 bases identical to TRBD1. CDR3 size: 15 residues. V shed 6 bases, J shed 2 bases, and the junction held 11 bases outside the gene matches. The V gene's germline CDR1 is DFQATT and CDR2 SNEGSKA (reference sequence). CDR3 in amino acids: CSAVGGDRATYEQYF. CDR3 DNA (partial): TGCAGTGCCGTGGGGGGGGACAGGGCAACCTACGAG.

This clone was observed many times. Read coverage stops 3 residues before the CDR3 terminus; the germline J gene supplies the remainder. This sequence joins TRBV13 and TRBJ2-2, with D perhaps matching TRBD2 (5 bases). From germline, CDR1 is PRHDT and CDR2 FYEKMQ (reference sequence). The CDR3 runs to 13 residues. The V end was cut by 7 bases, the J end by 6 bases, with 12 bases between. CDR3 region: CASTPRGPGELFF. The CDR3 DNA, read in part, is TGTGCCAGCACCCCTCGAGGGCCCGGGGAG.

With regard to this clone: The DNA ends 3 residues before the CDR3 does, and the rest of the CDR3 is filled in from the germline J gene. The J gene is TRBJ2-3, the V gene TRBV25-1; tentatively, D is TRBD1 (5 bases). V dropped 2 bases and J dropped 0 bases, with 12 bases sitting between them. Germline loops: CDR1 MGHDK, CDR2 SYGVNS. The CDR3 loop spans 16 amino acids. The CDR3 bases that were read are TGTGCCAGCAGTGAAGGACATCTCTTAAGCACAGATACG. It translates to CASSEGHLLSTDT. The CDR3 as a whole reads CASSEGHLLSTDTQYF.